The 3 T cell receptor beta chains listed next were all sequenced from one sample in a study of T cells in Graves' hyperthyroidism and ophthalmopathy. The investigators amplified TCR beta CDR3 regions from RNA transcripts. TCR CDR3 regions were first amplified by RT-PCR with HTBI primers. Each CDR3 protein gets one entry after TCRdb re-called the multiplex PCR reads with MiXCR. This table holds approximately 560,000 distinct CDR3 sequences, less than 20% found once. The specimen sequenced was blood. The origin of the receptors is a woman aged 25 to 39 with Graves' hyperthyroidism.

This chain joins TRBV10-3 and TRBJ1-5, with TRBD1 matching over 9 bases. V trimming: 5 bases; J trimming: 7 bases; junction bases outside the gene matches: 3. Germline V lookup: CDR1 ENHRY, CDR2 SYGVKD. The CDR3 contains 13 residues. The CDR3 nucleotides read TGTGCCATCAGTAAGGACAGGGGACAGCCCCAGCATTTT. Residues: CAISKDRGQPQHF.

This clonotype has only a few counts. This may arise from a read error, as a much more abundant clone is one base away. The chain couples TRBV12-3 or TRBV12-4 to TRBJ2-7, with TRBD2 matching 11 bases. V shed 5 bases and J 2 bases; nucleotides not matched to a gene: 2. There are 14 residues in the CDR3. The CDR3 DNA reads as TGTGCCAGCAGTCGTAGCGGGGGGGCCTACGAGCAGTACTTC. Translation: CASSRSGGAYEQYF.

This clonotype has only a few counts. The J gene is TRBJ1-1, the V gene TRBV7-9; D gene ambiguous. Germline V gene sequence: CDR1 SEHNR, CDR2 FQNEAQ (reference sequence). The CDR3 totals 14 residues. V shed 4 bases and J shed 1 base, with 10 bases lying between them. The DNA for the CDR3 is TGTGCCAGCAGCTCCCCCCTCCAGAACACTGAAGCTTTCTTT. Protein sequence: CASSSPLQNTEAFF.